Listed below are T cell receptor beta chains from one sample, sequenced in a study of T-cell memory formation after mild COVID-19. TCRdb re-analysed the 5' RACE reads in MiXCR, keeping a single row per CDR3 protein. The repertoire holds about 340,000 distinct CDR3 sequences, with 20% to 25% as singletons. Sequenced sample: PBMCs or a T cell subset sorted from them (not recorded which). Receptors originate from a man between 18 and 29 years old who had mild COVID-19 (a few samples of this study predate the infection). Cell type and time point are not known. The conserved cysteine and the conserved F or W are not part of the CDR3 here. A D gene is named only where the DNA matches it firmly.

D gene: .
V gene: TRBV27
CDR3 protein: ASSLTYADTQY

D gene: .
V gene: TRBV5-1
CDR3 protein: ASSGLGNTEAF

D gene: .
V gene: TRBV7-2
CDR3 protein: ASSWVSIHATSGASNEQY

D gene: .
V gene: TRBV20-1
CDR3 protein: SARGLLGNYGYT

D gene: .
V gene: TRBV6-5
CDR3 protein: ASRTGGRAEAF

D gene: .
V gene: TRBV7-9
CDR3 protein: ASSLVGGASPLH

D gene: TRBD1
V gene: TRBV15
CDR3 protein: ATLEGARTDTQY

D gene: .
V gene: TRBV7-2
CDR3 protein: ASNRPTDMETQY

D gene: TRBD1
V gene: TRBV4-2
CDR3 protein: ASSQALRQGASHGYS

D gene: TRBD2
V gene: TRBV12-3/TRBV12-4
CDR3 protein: ASSRGLAEFQETQY